This T cell receptor (beta chain) was sequenced in a study of cytomegalovirus exposure and HLA in healthy donors. Vbeta (60) and Jbeta (13) primers were used in the PCR. The assay was immunoSEQ multiplex PCR, and TCRdb's table has in-frame clones only and misses some. The top ten clones hold over 4% of a sample with around 100,000 clones, about four fifths of them seen once. Per germline, CDR1 SGHTA and CDR2 FQGNSA. Trimming pared 1 base from V and 6 bases from J, leaving 20 bases between. CDR3 length equals 17 residues. The source material was PBMCs. This chain uses TRBV7-2 with TRBJ2-3; TRBD1 might be the D (7 bases). The sequence was collected from a young man in good health and CMV-seropositive. DNA for the CDR3: TGTGCCAGCAGCTTAGAGTGGACAGGAGGGGGTCTGGATACGCAGTATTTT. The encoded protein is CASSLEWTGGGLDTQYF.